This T cell receptor (beta chain) was identified in a study of graft-versus-host responses after intestinal transplantation. Data came from immunoSEQ multiplex PCR; TCRdb stores just in-frame clones and leaves some out. The table lists approximately 100,000 clones, about 90% of them singletons. This clone was counted a single time. Its antigen is still unknown. With 7 bases removed from V and 2 bases from J, the gap between germline ends came to 10 bases. This CDR3 spans 13 amino acids. Germline V CDR1 and CDR2: LNHDA, SQIVND (reference sequence). The source was unstimulated CD4+ T cells sorted from spleen or lymph node cells, collected before intestinal transplant. This TCR derives from a human donor who received an intestinal transplant. V usage is TRBV19 and J usage is TRBJ2-3; D might be TRBD1 (6 bases). The chain's CDR3 is CASMGAVTDTQYF. The CDR3 DNA follows: TGTGCCAGTATGGGGGCAGTCACAGATACGCAGTATTTT. The full variable domain, with the rest looked up from reference TRBV19 and TRBJ2-3, is DGGITQSPKYLFRKEGQNVTLSCEQNLNHDAMYWYRQDPGQGLRLIYYSQIVNDFQKGDIAEGYSVSREKKESFPLTVTSAQKNPTAFYLCASMGAVTDTQYFGPGTRLTVL.